In its sample, the clone carrying this T cell receptor beta chain was seen once. Its antigen is still unknown. The PCR made use of 60 Vbeta and 13 Jbeta primers. Produced via immunoSEQ multiplex PCR; TCRdb's table is partial and in-frame only. The sample lists about 140,000 clones, 70% to 85% occurring once. The sample comes from a study of cytomegalovirus exposure and HLA in healthy donors. Points from the study as a whole: A previous analysis found most TCR beta V segments productive roughly 87% or roughly 30% of the time. A link between a missense DCLRE1C variant and TCR beta V- and J-gene trimming emerged from a later analysis.

V gave up 4 bases and J gave up 6 bases; unmatched junction bases: 8. CDR1 and CDR2 (germline): SGHRS, YFSETQ. The CDR3 covers 15 residues. The chain links TRBV5-1 to TRBJ2-7, with TRBD2 matching over 12 bases. The TCR originated in a woman aged 40-49 years in good health and CMV-seronegative. The source material was PBMCs. The CDR3: CASSVTSGSWAEQYF. CDR3 nucleotide sequence: TGCGCCAGCAGCGTGACTAGCGGGAGTTGGGCCGAGCAGTACTTC.